The clone carrying this TCR beta chain appeared a few times. Its matching antigen is unknown. A read error is possible here, since a much larger clone lies one base away. V was clipped by 5 bases and J by 0 bases, with 13 bases between them. Germline CDR1 and CDR2: SGHTA and FQGNSA. This CDR3 is 15 amino acids long. This sample is drawn from a study of prognosis after radiotherapy for stage I lung cancer. Template was genomic DNA; TCR beta CDR3 amplified in two multiplex PCR rounds. The first round of PCR was done with primers that matched each TRBV and TRBJ gene. TCRdb itself ran the multiplex PCR reads through MiXCR, one entry per CDR3 protein. The sample records some 56,000 distinct CDR3 sequences, about 26% being singletons. The study, taken as a whole, reports: The number of unique TCR clones went down after stereotactic body radiation therapy, with a median of roughly 10,000 versus 7,000.

The input for sequencing was PBMCs, taken before or after stereotactic body radiation therapy (not recorded which). The chain combines TRBV7-2 with TRBJ1-1, with D possibly matching TRBD1 (5 bases). The clonotype originates from a donor at least 50 years old with non-small cell lung cancer. The CDR3 sequence: CASSARRAMNTEAFF. The CDR3 nucleotides read TGTGCCAGCAGCGCTCGCAGGGCCATGAACACTGAAGCTTTCTTT.